A single sample is the source of the 25 T cell receptor beta chains below, sequenced in a study of graft-versus-host responses after intestinal transplantation. No antigen has been assigned to these receptors. Assay: immunoSEQ multiplex PCR; the TCRdb copy retains only in-frame clones and omits some. The repertoire holds about 96,000 clones, with about 94% as singletons. Sequencing used unstimulated CD4+ T cells sorted from spleen or lymph node cells, obtained before intestinal transplant. The receptors were gathered from a human donor who received an intestinal transplant.

V and J are TRBV5-3 and TRBJ2-7, with D uncertain. TRBV5-3 is noted as an ORF with a role that remains uncertain. The CDR3 spans 10 residues. The V and J ends lost 4 bases and 7 bases respectively, with 6 bases between them. The DNA of the CDR3 is TGTGCCAGAAGCCCCGGGGAGCAGTACTTC. Translation: CARSPGEQYF.

This clone was seen only once. The gene calls are TRBV5-1 and TRBJ2-5, with D perhaps TRBD1 (6 bases). Looked up from germline, CDR1 is SGHRS and CDR2 is YFSETQ. V was clipped by 0 bases and J by 4 bases, with 10 bases between them. The CDR3 consists of 14 residues. CDR3 protein: CASSLGLGGETQYF. DNA for the CDR3: TGCGCCAGCAGCTTGGGGTTAGGGGGAGAGACCCAGTACTTC.

J is TRBJ2-5 and V is TRBV11-2; 13 bases map to TRBD2. V lost 5 bases to trimming and J lost 5 bases; unmatched junction nucleotides: 11. This CDR3 region has 17 residues. Germline V gene lookup returns CDR1 SGHAT and CDR2 FQNNGV. CDR3 amino acids: CASSVDRGLAGEETQYF. As DNA, the CDR3 is TGTGCCAGCAGCGTTGACAGAGGACTAGCGGGGGAGGAGACCCAGTACTTC.

This rearrangement joins TRBV5-4 to TRBJ2-1, with 8 nucleotides matching TRBD2. Per the germline V gene, CDR1 is SGHNT and CDR2 is YYREEE (reference sequence). The CDR3 consists of 14 residues. V lost 3 bases and J lost 5; bases outside the gene matches: 4. The CDR3 sequence: CASSSGTSNNEQFF. In DNA form, the CDR3 reads TGTGCCAGCAGCTCTGGGACTAGTAACAATGAGCAGTTCTTC.

The J gene is TRBJ1-4, the V gene TRBV30; D unclear. Trimming stripped 7 bases from V and 0 bases from J, with 15 bases between. The CDR3 sequence is 15 residues long. In germline, CDR1 is GTSNPN, CDR2 SVGIG (reference sequence). The CDR3 region is CALDGSFATNEKLFF. The CDR3 coding sequence is TGTGCCTTGGACGGGAGCTTTGCAACTAATGAAAAACTGTTTTTT.

The rearrangement uses TRBV18 and TRBJ2-1, with 7 bases lining up with TRBD2. J was trimmed by 4 bases and V by 0 bases; bases with no gene match: 6. Germline CDR1 is KGHSH and CDR2 is LQKENI. The CDR3 is 16 amino acids. The CDR3 DNA reads TGTGCCAGCTCACCACCTGTAAGGACTAGGTACAATGAGCAGTTCTTC. This encodes CASSPPVRTRYNEQFF. Complete variable domain (other parts from reference TRBV18 and TRBJ2-1): NAGVMQNPRHLVRRRGQEARLRCSPMKGHSHVYWYRQLPEEGLKFMVYLQKENIIDESGMPKERFSAEFPKEGPSILRIQQVVRGDSAAYFCASSPPVRTRYNEQFFGPGTRLTVL.

The chain couples TRBV9 to TRBJ1-3, with D possibly TRBD1 on 5 matching bases. Trimming removed 0 bases at V and 0 bases at J, with 10 bases between. Germline loops: CDR1 SGDLS, CDR2 YYNGEE. The CDR3 is made up of 16 amino acids. CDR3 sequence (DNA): TGTGCCAGCAGCGTAGCAGGAGGGACCTCTGGAAACACCATATATTTT. Protein: CASSVAGGTSGNTIYF.

The V call is TRBV11-3, the J call TRBJ2-7, with 9 bases lining up with TRBD1. V lost 5 bases, J lost 3 bases, and 2 bases stayed unmatched. Germline V gene sequence: CDR1 SGHNT, CDR2 YENEEA. CDR3 length: 13 amino acids. Here the CDR3 DNA reads TGTGCCAGCAGCCGACAGGGGGACTACGAGCAGTACTTC. Its protein product is CASSRQGDYEQYF. The variable domain in full, with the rest retrieved from reference TRBV11-3 and TRBJ2-7, is EAGVVQSPRYKIIEKKQPVAFWCNPISGHNTLYWYLQNLGQGPELLIRYENEEAVDDSQLPKDRFSAERLKGVDSTLKIQPAELGDSAVYLCASSRQGDYEQYFGPGTRLTVT.

This clone is a singleton in its sample. CDR3 sequence: CASSYSLTENYGYTF. CDR3 sequence (DNA): TGTGCCAGCAGTTACTCCCTGACAGAGAACTATGGCTACACCTTC. V and J are TRBV6-5 and TRBJ1-2; D is possibly TRBD1 (5 bases). Germline V CDR1 and CDR2: MNHEY, SVGAGI. The length of the CDR3 is 15 residues. Trimming stripped 0 bases from V and 2 bases from J, with 10 bases between.

This chain links TRBV4-1 with TRBJ2-7; D is possibly TRBD1 (6 bases). CDR3 length equals 14 residues. V was shortened by 5 bases and J by 0 bases, with 11 bases between the two germline ends. Germline V lookup: CDR1 MGHRA, CDR2 YSYEKL. The CDR3 sequence: CASSAWTDSYEQYF. The CDR3 region has the DNA TGCGCCAGCAGCGCCTGGACAGACTCCTACGAGCAGTACTTC.

This chain connects TRBV6-5 to TRBJ1-5, with 8 bases identical to TRBD1. Germline V CDR1 and CDR2: MNHEY, SVGAGI. Unmatched junction bases numbered 9, after V lost 5 bases and J lost 6 bases. The CDR3 contains 15 residues. CDR3 sequence (DNA): TGTGCCAGCAGTCGAACCAGGGGGCAAGGTCAGCCCCAGCATTTT. The encoded protein is CASSRTRGQGQPQHF.

The V call is TRBV13, the J call TRBJ2-1; TRBD2 might be the D (6 bases). The CDR3 covers 15 residues. Deletions cut 4 bases from V and 5 bases from J, with 15 bases between. Looked up from germline, CDR1 is PRHDT and CDR2 is FYEKMQ (reference sequence). The CDR3 spells CASSSRAGLDNEQFF. DNA for the CDR3: TGTGCCAGCAGCTCGAGGGCGGGACTGGACAATGAGCAGTTCTTC.

V and J are TRBV11-2 and TRBJ2-3; D ambiguous. CDR3 length: 15 residues. Trimming shortened V by 1 base and J by 6 bases, and 14 bases separated the two germline ends. Germline CDR1 reads SGHAT; CDR2 reads FQNNGV. CDR3 in DNA: TGTGCCAGCAGCTTAGCTTTGAAGTCGGTTGATACGCAGTATTTT. Its translation: CASSLALKSVDTQYF.

CDR3 amino acids: CASKVFGGTDTQYF. Written as DNA, the CDR3 is TGCGCCAGCAAAGTCTTCGGAGGCACAGATACGCAGTATTTT. This chain joins TRBV5-1 and TRBJ2-3; D is unresolved. The germline V and J ends were trimmed by 6 bases and 1 base, with 12 bases remaining between them. The CDR3 is 14 amino acids. The germline V gene has CDR1 SGHRS and CDR2 YFSETQ.

This rearrangement joins TRBV5-1 to TRBJ1-1; D remains ambiguous. CDR1 is SGHRS and CDR2 is YFSETQ in the germline V gene. Trimming shortened V by 6 bases and J by 1 base, and 16 bases separated the two germline ends. The CDR3 consists of 15 residues. The CDR3 here is CASKPVPAGNTEAFF. The CDR3 nucleotides are TGCGCCAGCAAACCAGTGCCCGCGGGGAACACTGAAGCTTTCTTT.

This clone was observed a handful of times. This rearrangement joins TRBV14 to TRBJ1-4, with D tentatively TRBD1 (5 bases). Trimming pared 4 bases from V and 8 bases from J, leaving 11 bases between. Germline-derived CDR1 and CDR2 are SGHDN and FVKESK. The CDR3 length is 13 residues. CDR3 coding DNA: TGTGCCAGCAGCCTGCGGAAGGGGGAAAAACTGTTTTTT. Translation: CASSLRKGEKLFF.

The J gene is TRBJ2-2, the V gene TRBV7-8, with 11 bases matching TRBD2. Germline CDR1 SGHVS, CDR2 FQNEAQ. The CDR3 is made up of 17 amino acids. J was trimmed by 0 bases and V by 5 bases; bases with no gene match: 5. As DNA, the CDR3 is TGTGCCAGCAGCGCACTAGCGGGAGTAGCGAACACCGGGGAGCTGTTTTTT. Protein product: CASSALAGVANTGELFF.

V usage is TRBV6-5 and J usage is TRBJ1-1; D is possibly TRBD1 (6 bases). The CDR3 totals 14 residues. Germline V gene lookup returns CDR1 MNHEY and CDR2 SVGAGI. The V gene lost 2 bases and the J gene lost 4 bases, with 11 bases spanning the gap. In DNA form, the CDR3 reads TGTGCCAGCAGTTACGAGCGGGGGGCCACTGAAGCTTTCTTT. Residues: CASSYERGATEAFF.

The V gene is TRBV6-5, the J gene TRBJ1-2, with D possibly TRBD1 on 6 matching bases. The germline V gene has CDR1 MNHEY and CDR2 SVGAGI. Trimming cost V 6 bases and J 6 bases, with 14 bases left between them. The CDR3 contains 13 residues. CDR3 in DNA: TGTGCCAGCAGCCCAGGACAGTTCAATGGCTACACCTTC. It yields the protein CASSPGQFNGYTF.

The chain couples TRBV5-4 to TRBJ2-5, with TRBD1 identical over 11 bases. The J call may be wrong; the DNA end is better matched by TRBJ2-7. This CDR3 is 15 amino acids long. CDR1 and CDR2 (germline): SGHNT, YYREEE (reference sequence). This CDR3 is CASSLEGQGVYEQYF. CDR3 DNA sequence: TGTGCCAGCAGCTTGGAGGGACAGGGGGTCTACGAGCAGTACTTC.

The chain combines TRBV27 with TRBJ2-1; TRBD2 matches 7 bases. The germline V gene encodes CDR1 MNHEY and CDR2 SMNVEV (reference sequence). V trimming: 8 bases; J trimming: 7 bases; junction bases outside the gene matches: 11. CDR3 length: 14 residues. The DNA of the CDR3 is TGTGCCAGCGGTAGTGGACTAGTAAAGAATGAGCAGTTCTTC. Its translation: CASGSGLVKNEQFF.

The J gene is TRBJ1-6, the V gene TRBV6-5; unclear D gene. Trimming cost V 6 bases and J 0 bases, with 9 bases left between them. CDR1 is MNHEY, CDR2 SVGAGI, per germline. This CDR3 region has 15 residues. CDR3 coding DNA: TGTGCCAGCAGGATATCAGGCTCCTATAATTCACCCCTCCACTTT. Translating it yields CASRISGSYNSPLHF.

CDR3 region: CASSLARERSEAFF. The CDR3 DNA is TGTGCCAGCAGCTTAGCCCGAGAGAGGTCGGAAGCTTTCTTT. The chain recombines TRBV11-2 with TRBJ1-1; D remains unclear. This CDR3 comprises 14 residues. Per the germline V gene, CDR1 is SGHAT and CDR2 is FQNNGV. The ends were cut back, 1 base at V and 8 bases at J, with 14 bases in the middle.

This rearrangement joins TRBV7-2 to TRBJ2-4; TRBD1 matches 8 bases. The length of the CDR3 is 14 residues. Germline V CDR1 and CDR2: SGHTA, FQGNSA. Trimming took 5 bases from V and 4 from J; bases not matched to a gene: 4. DNA for the CDR3: TGTGCCAGCAGCATTGGACAGGGAAAAAACATTCAGTACTTC. Protein product: CASSIGQGKNIQYF.

This chain connects TRBV5-4 to TRBJ1-1, with a weak D call TRBD1 (5 bases). This CDR3 spans 17 amino acids. CDR1 SGHNT and CDR2 YYREEE come from the germline V gene (reference sequence). V was shortened by 0 bases and J by 4 bases, with 19 bases between the two germline ends. CDR3 residues: CASSLGGTLKTGTEAFF. The CDR3 DNA reads as TGTGCCAGCAGCTTGGGCGGGACGCTCAAAACGGGCACTGAAGCTTTCTTT.